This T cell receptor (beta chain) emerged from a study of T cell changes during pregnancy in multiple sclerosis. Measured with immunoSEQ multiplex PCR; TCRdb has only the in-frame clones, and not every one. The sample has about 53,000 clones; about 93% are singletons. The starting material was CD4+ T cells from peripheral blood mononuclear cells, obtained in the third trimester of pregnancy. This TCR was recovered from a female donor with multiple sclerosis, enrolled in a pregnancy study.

The CDR3: CASSVQTNYGYTF. DNA of the CDR3: TGCGCCAGCAGCGTACAGACAAACTATGGCTACACCTTC. The chain joins TRBV5-1 to TRBJ1-2; D uncertain. From germline, CDR1 is SGHRS and CDR2 YFSETQ. The CDR3 covers 13 residues. V was trimmed by 4 bases and J by 2 bases, leaving 9 bases between them.